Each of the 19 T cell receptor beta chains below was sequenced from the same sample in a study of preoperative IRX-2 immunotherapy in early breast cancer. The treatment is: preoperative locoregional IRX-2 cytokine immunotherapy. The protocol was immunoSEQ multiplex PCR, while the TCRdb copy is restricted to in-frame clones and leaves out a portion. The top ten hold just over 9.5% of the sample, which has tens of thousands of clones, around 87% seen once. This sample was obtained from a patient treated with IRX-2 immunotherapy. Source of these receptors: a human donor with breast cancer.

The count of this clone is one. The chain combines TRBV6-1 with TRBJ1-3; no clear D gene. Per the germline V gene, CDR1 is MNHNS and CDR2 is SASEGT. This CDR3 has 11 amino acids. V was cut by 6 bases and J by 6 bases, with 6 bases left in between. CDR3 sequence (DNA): TGTGCCAGCAGGTTATTAAACACCATATATTTT. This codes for CASRLLNTIYF.

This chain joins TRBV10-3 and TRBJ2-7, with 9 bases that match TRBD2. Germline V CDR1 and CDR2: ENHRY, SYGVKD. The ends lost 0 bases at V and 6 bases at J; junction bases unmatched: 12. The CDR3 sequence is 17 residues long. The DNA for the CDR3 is TGTGCCATCAGTGAGTCCGGGTCGGCGGGAGGGCCTGGCGAGCAGTACTTC. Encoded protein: CAISESGSAGGPGEQYF.

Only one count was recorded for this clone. CDR3 in DNA: TGTGCCGGATCCACCCTGAACACTGAAGCTTTCTTT. The encoded protein is CAGSTLNTEAFF. This chain joins TRBV6-6 and TRBJ1-1; no clear D. Trimming took off 11 bases at V and 0 bases at J, with 10 bases between the two ends. Germline V gene sequence: CDR1 MNHNY, CDR2 SVGAGI (reference sequence). The CDR3 is 12 amino acids.

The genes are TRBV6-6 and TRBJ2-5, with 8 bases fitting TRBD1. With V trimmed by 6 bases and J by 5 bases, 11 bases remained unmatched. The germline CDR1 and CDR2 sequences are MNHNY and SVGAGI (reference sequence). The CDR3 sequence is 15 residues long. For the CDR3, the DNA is TGTGCCAGCAGCTTTACAGGACAGGGCGTCGAGACCCAGTACTTC. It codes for CASSFTGQGVETQYF.

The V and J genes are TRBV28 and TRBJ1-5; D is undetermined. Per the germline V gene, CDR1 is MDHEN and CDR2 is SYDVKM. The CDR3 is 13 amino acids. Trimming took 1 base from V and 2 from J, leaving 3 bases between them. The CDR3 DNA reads TGTGCCAGCAGTTTATACGGCAATCAGCCCCAGCATTTT. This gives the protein CASSLYGNQPQHF.

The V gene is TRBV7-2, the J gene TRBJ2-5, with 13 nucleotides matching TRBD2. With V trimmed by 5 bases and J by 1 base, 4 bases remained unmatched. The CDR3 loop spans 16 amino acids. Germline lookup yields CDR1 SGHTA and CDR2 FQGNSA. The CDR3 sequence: CASSLGLAGAQETQYF. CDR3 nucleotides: TGTGCCAGCAGCCTCGGACTAGCGGGAGCCCAAGAGACCCAGTACTTC. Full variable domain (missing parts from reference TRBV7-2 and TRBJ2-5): GAGVSQSPSNKVTEKGKDVELRCDPISGHTALYWYRQSLGQGLEFLIYFQGNSAPDKSGLPSDRFSAERTGGSVSTLTIQRTQQEDSAVYLCASSLGLAGAQETQYFGPGTRLLVL.

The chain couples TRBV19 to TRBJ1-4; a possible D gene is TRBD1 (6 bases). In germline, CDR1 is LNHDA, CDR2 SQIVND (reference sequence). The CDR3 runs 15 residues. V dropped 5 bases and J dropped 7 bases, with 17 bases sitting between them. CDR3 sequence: CASSWVQGMTEKLFF. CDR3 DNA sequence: TGTGCCAGTAGTTGGGTACAGGGTATGACTGAAAAACTGTTTTTT.

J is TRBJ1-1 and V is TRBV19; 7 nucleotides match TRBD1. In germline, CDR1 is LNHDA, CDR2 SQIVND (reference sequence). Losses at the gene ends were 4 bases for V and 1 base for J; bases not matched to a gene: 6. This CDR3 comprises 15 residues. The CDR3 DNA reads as TGTGCCAGTAGTAAGGCGGGACAGCAGAACACTGAAGCTTTCTTT. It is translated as CASSKAGQQNTEAFF.

The CDR3 DNA reads as TGTGCCACGGGACAGTTTACTGAAGCTTTCTTT. Encoded protein: CATGQFTEAFF. The chain employs TRBV2 and TRBJ1-1; 7 nucleotides line up with TRBD1. Germline values: CDR1 SNHLY, CDR2 FYNNEI. The CDR3 length is 11 residues. Trimming at V came to 10 bases and at J to 5 bases, leaving 4 bases not matched to a gene.

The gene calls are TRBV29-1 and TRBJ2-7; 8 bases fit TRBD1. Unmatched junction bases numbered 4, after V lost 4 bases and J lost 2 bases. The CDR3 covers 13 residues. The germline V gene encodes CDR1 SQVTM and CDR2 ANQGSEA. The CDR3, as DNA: TGCAGCGTTGGGGGACAGGTAACCTACGAGCAGTACTTC. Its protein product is CSVGGQVTYEQYF.

CDR3 loop: CASSSRGGKAEAFF. The CDR3 DNA reads as TGTGCCAGCAGCTCCCGGGGGGGGAAGGCTGAAGCTTTCTTT. This rearrangement joins TRBV7-9 to TRBJ1-1; possible D gene TRBD1, 5 bases. The germline V and J ends were trimmed by 4 bases and 6 bases, with 15 bases remaining between them. The CDR3 contains 14 residues. The V gene's germline CDR1 is SEHNR and CDR2 FQNEAQ (reference sequence).

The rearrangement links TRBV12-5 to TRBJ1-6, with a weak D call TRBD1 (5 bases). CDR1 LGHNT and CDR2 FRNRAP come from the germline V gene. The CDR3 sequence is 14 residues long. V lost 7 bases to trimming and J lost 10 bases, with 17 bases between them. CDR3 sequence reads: CASAGDGDWSPLHF. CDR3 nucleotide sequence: TGTGCTAGTGCCGGGGACGGGGATTGGTCACCCCTCCACTTT.

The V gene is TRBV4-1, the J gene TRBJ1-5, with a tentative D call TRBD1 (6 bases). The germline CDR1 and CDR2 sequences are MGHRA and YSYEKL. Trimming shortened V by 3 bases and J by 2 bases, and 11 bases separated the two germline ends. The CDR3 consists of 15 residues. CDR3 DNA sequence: TGCGCCAGCAGCCATCCATACAGGGGCAATCAGCCCCAGCATTTT. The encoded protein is CASSHPYRGNQPQHF.

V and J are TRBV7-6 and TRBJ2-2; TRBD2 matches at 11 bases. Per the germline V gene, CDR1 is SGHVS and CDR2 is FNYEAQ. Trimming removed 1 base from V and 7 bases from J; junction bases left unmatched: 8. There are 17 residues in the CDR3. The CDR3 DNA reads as TGTGCCAGCAGCTTAGGGGGACTAGCGGTCCGAAACGGGGAGCTGTTTTTT. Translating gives CASSLGGLAVRNGELFF.

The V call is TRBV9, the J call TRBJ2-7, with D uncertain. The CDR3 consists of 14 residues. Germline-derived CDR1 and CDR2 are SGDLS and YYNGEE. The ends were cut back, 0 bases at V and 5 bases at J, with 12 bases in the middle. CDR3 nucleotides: TGTGCCAGCAGCGTAGGGTTAATAGAAAACGAGCAGTACTTC. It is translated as CASSVGLIENEQYF.

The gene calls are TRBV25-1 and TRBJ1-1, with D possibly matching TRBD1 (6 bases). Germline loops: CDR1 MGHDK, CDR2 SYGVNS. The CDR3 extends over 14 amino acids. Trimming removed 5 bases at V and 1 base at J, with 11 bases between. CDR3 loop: CASSPRGTNTEAFF. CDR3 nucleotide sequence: TGTGCCAGCAGTCCGAGGGGGACGAACACTGAAGCTTTCTTT.

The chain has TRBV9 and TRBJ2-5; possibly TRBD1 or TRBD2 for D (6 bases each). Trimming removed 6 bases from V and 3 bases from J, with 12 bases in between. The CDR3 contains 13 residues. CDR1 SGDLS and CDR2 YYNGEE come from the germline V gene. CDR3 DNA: TGTGCCAGCAAGGGGGGCCGAGAAGAGACCCAGTACTTC. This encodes CASKGGREETQYF.

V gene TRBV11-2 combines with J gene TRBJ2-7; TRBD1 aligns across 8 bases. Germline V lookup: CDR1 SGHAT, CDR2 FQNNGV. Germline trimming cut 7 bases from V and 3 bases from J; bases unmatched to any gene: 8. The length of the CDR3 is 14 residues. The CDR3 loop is CASTRTGKNYEQYF. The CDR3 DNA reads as TGTGCCAGCACCCGGACAGGGAAAAACTACGAGCAGTACTTC.

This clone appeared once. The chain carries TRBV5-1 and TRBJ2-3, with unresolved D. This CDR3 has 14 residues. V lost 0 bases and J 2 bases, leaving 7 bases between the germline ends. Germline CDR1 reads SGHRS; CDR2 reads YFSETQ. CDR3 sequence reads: CASSLAVSTDTQYF. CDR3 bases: TGCGCCAGCAGCTTGGCGGTCTCCACAGATACGCAGTATTTT. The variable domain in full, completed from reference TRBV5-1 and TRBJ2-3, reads KAGVTQTPRYLIKTRGQQVTLSCSPISGHRSVSWYQQTPGQGLQFLFEYFSETQRNKGNFPGRFSGRQFSNSRSEMNVSTLELGDSALYLCASSLAVSTDTQYFGPGTRLTVL.